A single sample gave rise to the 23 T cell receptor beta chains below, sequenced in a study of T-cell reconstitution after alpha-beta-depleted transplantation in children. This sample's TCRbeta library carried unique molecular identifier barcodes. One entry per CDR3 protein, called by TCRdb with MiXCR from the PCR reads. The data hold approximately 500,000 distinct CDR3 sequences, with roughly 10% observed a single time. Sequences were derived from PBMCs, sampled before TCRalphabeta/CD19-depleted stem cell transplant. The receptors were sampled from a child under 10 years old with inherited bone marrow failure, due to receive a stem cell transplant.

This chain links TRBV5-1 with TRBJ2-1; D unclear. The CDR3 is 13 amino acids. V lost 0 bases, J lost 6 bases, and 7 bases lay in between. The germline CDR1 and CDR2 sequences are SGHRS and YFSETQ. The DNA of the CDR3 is TGCGCCAGCAGCTTGGACCAACTCAATGAGCAGTTCTTC. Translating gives CASSLDQLNEQFF.

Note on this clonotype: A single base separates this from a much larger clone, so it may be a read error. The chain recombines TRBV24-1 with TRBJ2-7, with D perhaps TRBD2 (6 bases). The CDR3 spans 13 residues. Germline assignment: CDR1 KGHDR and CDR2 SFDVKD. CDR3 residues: CATSLTSFDEQCF. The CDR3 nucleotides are TGTGCCACCAGTTTAACTAGCTTCGACGAGCAGTGCTTC.

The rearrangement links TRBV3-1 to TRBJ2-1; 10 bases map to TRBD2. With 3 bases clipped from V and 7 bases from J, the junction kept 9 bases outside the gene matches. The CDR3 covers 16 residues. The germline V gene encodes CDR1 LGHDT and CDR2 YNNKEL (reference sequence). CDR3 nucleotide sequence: TGTGCCAGCAGCCAGGGAGCGGGAGGGCCTTGGAATGAGCAGTTCTTC. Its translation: CASSQGAGGPWNEQFF.

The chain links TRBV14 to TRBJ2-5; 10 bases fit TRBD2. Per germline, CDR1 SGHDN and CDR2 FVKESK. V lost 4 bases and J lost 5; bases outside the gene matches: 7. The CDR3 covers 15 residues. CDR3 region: CASSLLAGVWETQYF. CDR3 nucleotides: TGTGCCAGCAGCCTTCTAGCGGGAGTTTGGGAGACCCAGTACTTC.

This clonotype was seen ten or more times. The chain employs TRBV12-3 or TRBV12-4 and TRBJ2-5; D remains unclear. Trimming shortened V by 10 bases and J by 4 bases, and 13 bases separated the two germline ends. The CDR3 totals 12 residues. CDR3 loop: CATSNNLETQYF. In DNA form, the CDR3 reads TGTGCCACCTCAAATAACCTAGAGACCCAGTACTTC.

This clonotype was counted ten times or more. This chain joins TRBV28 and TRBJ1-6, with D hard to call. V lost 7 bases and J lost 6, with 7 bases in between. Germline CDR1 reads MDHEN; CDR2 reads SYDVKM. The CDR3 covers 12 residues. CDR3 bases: TGTGCCAGCATGGGGATTAATTCACCCCTCCACTTT. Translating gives CASMGINSPLHF.

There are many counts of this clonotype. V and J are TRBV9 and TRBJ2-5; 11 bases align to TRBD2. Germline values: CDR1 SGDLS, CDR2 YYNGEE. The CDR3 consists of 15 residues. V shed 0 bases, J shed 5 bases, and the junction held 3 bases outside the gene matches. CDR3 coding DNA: TGTGCCAGCAGCGTAGGTGCTAGCGGGAGGGAGACCCAGTACTTC. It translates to CASSVGASGRETQYF.

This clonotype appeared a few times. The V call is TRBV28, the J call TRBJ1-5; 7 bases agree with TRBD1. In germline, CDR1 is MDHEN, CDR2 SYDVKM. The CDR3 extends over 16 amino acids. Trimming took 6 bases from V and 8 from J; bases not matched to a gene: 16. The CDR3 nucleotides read TGTGCCAGCAGACCAACTGTTGGGACAGCCGCCGAGCCCCAGCATTTT. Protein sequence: CASRPTVGTAAEPQHF. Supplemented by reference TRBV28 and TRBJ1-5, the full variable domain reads DVKVTQSSRYLVKRTGEKVFLECVQDMDHENMFWYRQDPGLGLRLIYFSYDVKMKEKGDIPEGYSVSREKKERFSLILESASTNQTSMYLCASRPTVGTAAEPQHFGDGTRLSIL.

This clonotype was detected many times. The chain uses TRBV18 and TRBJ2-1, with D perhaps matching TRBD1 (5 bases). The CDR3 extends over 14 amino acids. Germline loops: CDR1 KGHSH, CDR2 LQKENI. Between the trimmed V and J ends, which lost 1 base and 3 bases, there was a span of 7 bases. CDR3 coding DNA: TGTGCCAGCTCACCACTCGACAGCTACAATGAGCAGTTCTTC. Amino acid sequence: CASSPLDSYNEQFF.

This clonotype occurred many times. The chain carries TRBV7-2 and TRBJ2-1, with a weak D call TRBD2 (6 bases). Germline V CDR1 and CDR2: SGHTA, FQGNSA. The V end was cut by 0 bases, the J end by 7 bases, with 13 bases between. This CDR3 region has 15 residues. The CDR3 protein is CASSLAWGRGNEQFF. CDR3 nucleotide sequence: TGTGCCAGCAGCTTAGCTTGGGGCCGGGGGAATGAGCAGTTCTTC. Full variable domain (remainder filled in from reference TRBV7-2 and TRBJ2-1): GAGVSQSPSNKVTEKGKDVELRCDPISGHTALYWYRQSLGQGLEFLIYFQGNSAPDKSGLPSDRFSAERTGGSVSTLTIQRTQQEDSAVYLCASSLAWGRGNEQFFGPGTRLTVL.

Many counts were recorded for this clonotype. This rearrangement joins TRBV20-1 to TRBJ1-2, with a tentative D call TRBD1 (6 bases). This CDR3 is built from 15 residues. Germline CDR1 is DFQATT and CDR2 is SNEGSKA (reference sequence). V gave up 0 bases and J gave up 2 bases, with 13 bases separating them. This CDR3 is CSARDFGTLNYGYTF. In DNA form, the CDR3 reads TGCAGTGCTAGAGATTTCGGGACACTAAACTATGGCTACACCTTC.

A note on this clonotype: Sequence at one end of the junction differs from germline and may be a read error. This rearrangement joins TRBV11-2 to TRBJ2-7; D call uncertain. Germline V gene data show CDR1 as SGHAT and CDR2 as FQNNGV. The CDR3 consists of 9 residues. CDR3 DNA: TGTGCCAGCAGCTATGAGAGCTCTTTC. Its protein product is CASSYESSF.

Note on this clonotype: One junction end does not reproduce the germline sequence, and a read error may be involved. CDR3 coding DNA: TGCGCCAGCGGCTTGGCGACTAGCTACGAGCAGTACTTC. It translates to CASGLATSYEQYF. The chain is built from TRBV5-1 and TRBJ2-7; D might be TRBD2 (6 bases). CDR1 is SGHRS, CDR2 YFSETQ, per germline. The CDR3 consists of 13 residues. The variable domain in full, completed from reference TRBV5-1 and TRBJ2-7, reads KAGVTQTPRYLIKTRGQQVTLSCSPISGHRSVSWYQQTPGQGLQFLFEYFSETQRNKGNFPGRFSGRQFSNSRSEMNVSTLELGDSALYLCASGLATSYEQYFGPGTRLTVT.

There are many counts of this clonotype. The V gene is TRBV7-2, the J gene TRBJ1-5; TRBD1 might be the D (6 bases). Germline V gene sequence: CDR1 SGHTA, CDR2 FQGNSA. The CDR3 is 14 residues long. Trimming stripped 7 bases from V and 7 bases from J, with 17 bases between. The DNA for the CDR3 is TGTGCCAGCACAACCCCAGGGGCAGGACAGCCCCAGCATTTT. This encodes CASTTPGAGQPQHF.

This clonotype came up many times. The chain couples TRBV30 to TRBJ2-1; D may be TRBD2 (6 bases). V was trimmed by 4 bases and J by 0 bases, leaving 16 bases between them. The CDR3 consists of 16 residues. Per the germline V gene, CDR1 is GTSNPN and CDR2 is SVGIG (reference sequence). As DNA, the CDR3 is TGTGCCTGGAAAACCATTAGCGGACGCTCCTACAATGAGCAGTTCTTC. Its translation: CAWKTISGRSYNEQFF.

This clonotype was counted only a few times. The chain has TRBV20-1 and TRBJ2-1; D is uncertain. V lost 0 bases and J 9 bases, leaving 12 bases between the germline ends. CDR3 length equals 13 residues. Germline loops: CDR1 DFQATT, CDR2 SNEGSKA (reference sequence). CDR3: CSARDPITGEQFF. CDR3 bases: TGCAGTGCTAGAGACCCCATTACCGGTGAGCAGTTCTTC.

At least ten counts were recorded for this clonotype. Here the CDR3 reads CASSEGRASYEQYF. The CDR3 DNA follows: TGTGCCAGCAGTGAAGGCCGGGCCAGCTACGAGCAGTACTTC. The chain has TRBV6-1 and TRBJ2-7, with unresolved D. V shed 1 base and J shed 3 bases, with 10 bases lying between them. The CDR3 totals 14 residues. Germline values: CDR1 MNHNS, CDR2 SASEGT.

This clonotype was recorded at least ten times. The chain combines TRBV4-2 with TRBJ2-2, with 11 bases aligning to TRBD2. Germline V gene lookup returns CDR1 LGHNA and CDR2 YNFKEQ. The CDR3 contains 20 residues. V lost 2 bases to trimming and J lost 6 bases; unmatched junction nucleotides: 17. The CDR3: CASSQPGTSGAPGEPGELFF. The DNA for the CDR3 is TGTGCCAGCAGCCAACCCGGGACTAGCGGCGCACCGGGGGAACCCGGGGAGCTGTTTTTT.

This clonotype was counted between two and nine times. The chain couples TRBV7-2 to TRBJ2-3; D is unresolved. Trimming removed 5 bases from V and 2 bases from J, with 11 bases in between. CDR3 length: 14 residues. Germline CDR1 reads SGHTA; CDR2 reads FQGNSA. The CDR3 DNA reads TGTGCCAGCAGCATTACTCTCCCCACAGATACGCAGTATTTT. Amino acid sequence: CASSITLPTDTQYF.

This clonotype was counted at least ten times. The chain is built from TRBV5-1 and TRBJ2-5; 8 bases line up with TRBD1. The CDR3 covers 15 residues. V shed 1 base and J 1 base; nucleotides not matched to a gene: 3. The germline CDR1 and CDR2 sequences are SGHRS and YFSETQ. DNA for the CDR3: TGCGCCAGCAGCTTGAACACAGGGGGCCAAGAGACCCAGTACTTC. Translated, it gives CASSLNTGGQETQYF. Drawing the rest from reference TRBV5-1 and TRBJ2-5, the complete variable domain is KAGVTQTPRYLIKTRGQQVTLSCSPISGHRSVSWYQQTPGQGLQFLFEYFSETQRNKGNFPGRFSGRQFSNSRSEMNVSTLELGDSALYLCASSLNTGGQETQYFGPGTRLLVL.

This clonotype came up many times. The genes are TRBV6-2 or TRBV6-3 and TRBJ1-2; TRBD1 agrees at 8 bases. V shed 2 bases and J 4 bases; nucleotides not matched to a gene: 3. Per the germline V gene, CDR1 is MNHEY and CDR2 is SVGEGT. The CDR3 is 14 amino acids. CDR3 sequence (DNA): TGTGCCAGCAGTTACCCCGACAGGGGCTATGGCTACACCTTC. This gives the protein CASSYPDRGYGYTF.

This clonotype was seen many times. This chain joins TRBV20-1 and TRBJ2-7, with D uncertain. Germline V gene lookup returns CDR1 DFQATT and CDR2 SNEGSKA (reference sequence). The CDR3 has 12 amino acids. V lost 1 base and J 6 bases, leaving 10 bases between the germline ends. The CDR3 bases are TGCAGTGCTAGAGCACCTTCGGCCGAGCAGTACTTC. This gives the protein CSARAPSAEQYF.

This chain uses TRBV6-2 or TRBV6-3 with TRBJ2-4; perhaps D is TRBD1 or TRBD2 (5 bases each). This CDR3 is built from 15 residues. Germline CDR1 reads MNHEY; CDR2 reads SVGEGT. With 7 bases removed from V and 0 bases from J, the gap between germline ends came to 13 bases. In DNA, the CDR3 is TGTGCCAGCACCAAAGGGACCCTAGCCAAAAACATTCAGTACTTC. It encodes CASTKGTLAKNIQYF.